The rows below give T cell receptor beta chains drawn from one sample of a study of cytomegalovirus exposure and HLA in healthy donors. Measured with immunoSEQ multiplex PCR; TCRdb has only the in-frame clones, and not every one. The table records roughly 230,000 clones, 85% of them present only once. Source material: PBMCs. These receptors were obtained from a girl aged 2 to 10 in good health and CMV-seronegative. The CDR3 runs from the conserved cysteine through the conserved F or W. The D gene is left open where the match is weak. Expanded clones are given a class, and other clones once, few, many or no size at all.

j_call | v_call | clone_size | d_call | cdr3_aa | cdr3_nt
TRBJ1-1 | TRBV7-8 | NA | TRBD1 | CASMGTGFPTEAFF | TGTGCCAGCATGGGGACAGGGTTCCCCACTGAAGCTTTCTTT
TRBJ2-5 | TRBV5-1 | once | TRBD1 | CASSPNGDSGTGTQYF | TGCGCCAGCAGCCCAAACGGGGACTCCGGGACAGGGACCCAGTACTTC
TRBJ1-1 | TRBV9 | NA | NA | CASSKTADTEAFF | TGTGCCAGCAGCAAGACAGCAGACACTGAAGCTTTCTTT
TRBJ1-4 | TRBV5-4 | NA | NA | CASSPQGNEKLFF | TGTGCCAGCAGCCCCCAGGGGAATGAAAAACTGTTTTTT
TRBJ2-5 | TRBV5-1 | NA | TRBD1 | CASSSRDRSPGEQYF | TGCGCCAGCAGCTCCCGGGACAGGTCCCCCGGGGAGCAGTACTTC
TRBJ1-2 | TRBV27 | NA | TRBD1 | CASRDPGTGRGYTF | TGTGCCAGCAGAGACCCCGGGACAGGGAGAGGCTACACCTTC
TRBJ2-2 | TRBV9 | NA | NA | CASSVGLDTGELFF | TGTGCCAGCAGCGTAGGGCTTGACACCGGGGAGCTGTTTTTT
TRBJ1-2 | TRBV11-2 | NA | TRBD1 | CASSLREQGNYGYTF | TGTGCCAGCAGTTTGAGGGAACAGGGGAACTATGGCTACACCTTC
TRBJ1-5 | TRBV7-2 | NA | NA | CASSQPQGLPQHF | TGTGCCAGCAGCCAGCCACAGGGATTACCCCAGCATTTT
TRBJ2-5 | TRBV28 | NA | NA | CASSPVPIFQETQYF | TGTGCCAGCAGTCCTGTCCCTATTTTCCAAGAGACCCAGTACTTC
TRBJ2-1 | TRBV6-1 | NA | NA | CASSEVMSEQFF | TGTGCCAGCAGTGAAGTGATGAGTGAGCAGTTCTTC
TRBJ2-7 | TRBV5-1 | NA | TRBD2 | CASSLGLAVREQYF | TGCGCCAGCAGCTTGGGACTAGCGGTACGCGAGCAGTACTTC
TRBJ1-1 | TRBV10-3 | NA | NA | CAIRGADTEAFF | TGTGCCATCAGGGGGGCGGACACTGAAGCTTTCTTT
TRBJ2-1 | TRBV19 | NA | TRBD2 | CASSRGARLAGAPYNEQFF | TGTGCCAGTAGCCGGGGCGCTCGACTAGCGGGGGCCCCCTACAATGAGCAGTTCTTC
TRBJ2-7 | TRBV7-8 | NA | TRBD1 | CASSFRDRGRYEQYF | TGTGCCAGCAGCTTCCGGGACAGGGGGCGGTACGAGCAGTACTTC
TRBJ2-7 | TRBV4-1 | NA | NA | CASSQWDTSYEQYF | TGCGCCAGCAGCCAATGGGACACCTCCTACGAGCAGTACTTC
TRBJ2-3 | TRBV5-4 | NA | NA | CASSPGMGGTDTQYF | TGTGCCAGCAGCCCCGGCATGGGAGGCACAGATACGCAGTATTTT
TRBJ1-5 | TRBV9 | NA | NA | CASSVGTINQPQHF | TGTGCCAGCAGCGTAGGGACAATCAATCAGCCCCAGCATTTT
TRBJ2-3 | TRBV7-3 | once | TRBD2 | CASSSPKVAGGQDTQYF | TGTGCCAGCAGCTCTCCTAAGGTAGCGGGGGGGCAAGATACGCAGTATTTT
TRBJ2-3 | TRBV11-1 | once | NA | CASSLVVLTDTQYF | TGTGCCAGCAGCTTAGTTGTCCTTACAGATACGCAGTATTTT
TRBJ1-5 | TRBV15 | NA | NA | CATSRSPRAQPQHF | TGTGCCACCAGCAGATCCCCCAGGGCGCAGCCCCAGCATTTT
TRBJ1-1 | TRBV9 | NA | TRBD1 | CASSVATGQETNTEAFF | TGTGCCAGCAGCGTAGCTACGGGACAGGAGACGAACACTGAAGCTTTCTTT
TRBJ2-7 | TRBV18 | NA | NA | CASSPNREEQYF | TGTGCCAGCTCCCCCAACAGGGAGGAGCAGTACTTC
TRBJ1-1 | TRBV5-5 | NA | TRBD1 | CASSLAGTVPNTEAFF | TGTGCCAGCAGCTTGGCCGGGACAGTCCCGAACACTGAAGCTTTCTTT
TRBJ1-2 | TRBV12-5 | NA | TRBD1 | CASGLYRGGDYGYTF | TGTGCTAGTGGTCTCTACAGGGGAGGCGACTATGGCTACACCTTC
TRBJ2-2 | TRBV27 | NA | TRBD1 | CASSLRDRVVGELFF | TGTGCCAGCAGTCTCCGGGACAGGGTGGTCGGGGAGCTGTTTTTT
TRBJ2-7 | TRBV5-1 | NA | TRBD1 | CASSFTGGSYEQYF | TGCGCCAGCAGCTTTACAGGGGGCTCCTACGAGCAGTACTTC
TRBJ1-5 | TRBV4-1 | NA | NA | CASSQDPGVSNQPQHF | TGCGCCAGCAGCCAAGATCCAGGGGTAAGCAATCAGCCCCAGCATTTT
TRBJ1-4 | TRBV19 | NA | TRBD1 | CASSERTGATNEKLFF | TGTGCCAGTAGTGAGCGGACAGGTGCAACTAATGAAAAACTGTTTTTT
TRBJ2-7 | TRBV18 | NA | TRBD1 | CASSPATGGQYEQYF | TGTGCCAGCTCACCCGCGACAGGGGGCCAATACGAGCAGTACTTC
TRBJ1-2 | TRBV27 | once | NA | CASSLVPGGGYGYTF | TGTGCCAGCAGTTTAGTTCCGGGAGGCGGGTATGGCTACACCTTC
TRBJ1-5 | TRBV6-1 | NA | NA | CASSYSRYSNQPQHF | TGTGCCAGCAGCTATTCGCGATATAGCAATCAGCCCCAGCATTTT
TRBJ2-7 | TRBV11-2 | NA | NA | CASSLGPFEQYF | TGTGCCAGCAGCTTAGGGCCGTTCGAGCAGTACTTC
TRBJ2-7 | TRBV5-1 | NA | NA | CASSLNAGTTYEQYF | TGCGCCAGCAGCTTGAATGCAGGGACAACCTACGAGCAGTACTTC
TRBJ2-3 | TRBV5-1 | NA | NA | CASSFDSSGDTQYF | TGCGCCAGCAGCTTCGACTCCTCAGGGGATACGCAGTATTTT
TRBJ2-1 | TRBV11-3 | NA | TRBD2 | CASSLARSGAHNEQFF | TGTGCCAGCAGCTTAGCCCGGAGCGGGGCGCACAATGAGCAGTTCTTC
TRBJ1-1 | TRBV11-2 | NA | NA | CASRAGYGAFF | TGTGCCAGCAGAGCAGGGTATGGAGCTTTCTTT
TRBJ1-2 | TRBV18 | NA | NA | CASHQMGGGGYGYTF | TGTGCCAGCCATCAAATGGGTGGCGGCGGCTATGGCTACACCTTC
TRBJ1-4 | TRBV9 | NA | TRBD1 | CASSGGGTNEKLFF | TGTGCCAGCAGCGGAGGGGGCACTAATGAAAAACTGTTTTTT
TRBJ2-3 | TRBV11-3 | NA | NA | CASSSGSSNTQYF | TGTGCCAGCAGCTCGGGGTCCTCAAATACGCAGTATTTT
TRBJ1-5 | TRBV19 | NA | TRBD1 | CASGALGQGMGNQPQHF | TGTGCCAGTGGGGCCCTGGGACAGGGGATGGGCAATCAGCCCCAGCATTTT
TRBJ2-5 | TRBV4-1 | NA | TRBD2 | CASRGLAGTSQGETQYF | TGCGCCAGCCGCGGACTAGCGGGGACCTCGCAGGGAGAGACCCAGTACTTC
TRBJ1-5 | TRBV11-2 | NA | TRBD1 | CASSLDRGGNQPQHF | TGTGCCAGCAGCTTAGACAGGGGGGGCAATCAGCCCCAGCATTTT
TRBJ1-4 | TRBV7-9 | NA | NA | CASSFPSRHEKLFF | TGTGCCAGCAGCTTTCCGTCTAGACATGAAAAACTGTTTTTT